Described below is a single T cell receptor beta chain sequence and its context. Original processing methods: Cell counts per sample came from amplifying reference gene primers. The data were produced by immunoSEQ multiplex PCR, yet TCRdb's version contains in-frame clones alone and is incomplete. V, J and clone size are taken as reported in that table, and D and trimming were inferred from the DNA itself. The repertoire holds roughly 98,000 clones, with around 82% as singletons. This entry is derived from a study of blood T cell repertoires in COVID-19. Study context: COVID-19 samples from acute and convalescent phases originated in the United States, Italy and Spain. PBMCs, B-cell-depleted T cells, or T cells provided the cDNA or gDNA that made up the material.

From germline, CDR1 is MNHNY and CDR2 SVGAGI (reference sequence). The V segment lost 5 bases and the J segment 4 bases; nucleotides outside the gene matches: 9. The CDR3 runs to 16 residues. This rearrangement joins TRBV6-6 to TRBJ2-2, with 8 positions matching TRBD1. This TCR derives from a man in his 70s with active or convalescent COVID-19. The sample consisted of peripheral blood. CDR3 sequence: CASSTPGGAVTGELFF. CDR3 DNA sequence: TGTGCCAGCAGTACCCCAGGGGGCGCAGTCACCGGGGAGCTGTTTTTT.